A selection of T cell receptor beta chains follows, all from one sample in a study of blood T cells in healthy people across ages. TCRdb itself ran the 5' RACE reads through MiXCR, one entry per CDR3 protein. The sample lists 700,000 to 850,000 distinct CDR3 sequences, around 36% seen once, with 10% to 15% in the top ten. Sequencing used blood. These receptors came from a man between 18 and 29 years old in good health. The CDR3 runs from the conserved cysteine through the conserved F or W. The order of the fields is CDR3 protein, CDR3 DNA, J gene, V gene, D gene, clone size. The D gene is left open where the match is weak. Clone sizes are given selectively: once, few, many, or a class where the clone is expanded.

CSAGRGGKPQHF TGCAGTGCTGGGAGAGGTGGTAAGCCCCAGCATTTT TRBJ1-5 TRBV20-1 . .
CASSLPGLEKYNEQFF TGTGCCAGCAGTCTACCGGGACTGGAGAAATACAATGAGCAGTTCTTC TRBJ2-1 TRBV27 . .
CASSQDPPGPNIQYF TGCGCCAGCAGCCAAGATCCCCCCGGGCCAAACATTCAGTACTTC TRBJ2-4 TRBV4-3 . .
CASSSGTTADTQYF TGTGCCAGCAGTTCGGGGACAACAGCCGATACGCAGTATTTT TRBJ2-3 TRBV6-2/TRBV6-3 . many
CSALAGGEQFF TGCAGTGCTTTAGCGGGGGGTGAGCAGTTCTTC TRBJ2-1 TRBV20-1 TRBD2 .
CASSQVAGGPNEQFF TGCGCCAGCAGCCAAGTAGCGGGGGGCCCCAATGAGCAGTTCTTC TRBJ2-1 TRBV4-1 TRBD2 .
CAGSHPTEGVGTDTQYF TGTGCCGGCAGTCATCCCACCGAAGGGGTGGGCACAGATACGCAGTATTTT TRBJ2-3 TRBV7-9 . .
CSARSGENTGELFF TGCAGTGCTAGATCGGGGGAGAACACCGGGGAGCTGTTTTTT TRBJ2-2 TRBV20-1 . .
CATSLYGDTQYF TGTGCCACCAGCTTATATGGAGATACGCAGTATTTT TRBJ2-3 TRBV24-1 . .
CASSQVGVGNTIYF TGCGCCAGCAGCCAAGTTGGGGTAGGAAACACCATATATTTT TRBJ1-3 TRBV4-1 . few
CASSQHGDRSGYTF TGTGCCAGCAGCCAACACGGGGACAGGTCGGGGTACACCTTC TRBJ1-2 TRBV28 TRBD1 few
CASRPTGTSSTMSSYNEQYF TGTGCCAGCAGACCTACCGGGACTAGCTCCACTATGAGCTCCTACAATGAGCAGTACTTC TRBJ2-7 TRBV14 TRBD2 .
CSASSPQRGAVGEQYF TGCAGTGCTAGTTCCCCCCAGCGGGGGGCTGTCGGTGAGCAGTACTTC TRBJ2-7 TRBV20-1 TRBD2 .
CASSPRQGLGKNIQYF TGCGCCAGCAGCCCGAGACAGGGTTTGGGCAAAAACATTCAGTACTTC TRBJ2-4 TRBV5-1 TRBD1 .
CSARVPVEETQYF TGCAGTGCTAGAGTTCCGGTAGAAGAGACCCAGTACTTC TRBJ2-5 TRBV20-1 . .
CASSWGITEAFF TGTGCCAGCAGTTGGGGTATTACTGAAGCTTTCTTT TRBJ1-1 TRBV28 . .
CASSEQGAAKNIQYF TGTGCCAGCAGTGAGCAGGGAGCCGCCAAAAACATTCAGTACTTC TRBJ2-4 TRBV25-1 . .
CASSSPRTDTYSNQPRHF TGTGCCAGCAGCTCCCCCCGGACGGACACATATAGCAATCAGCCCCGGCATTTT TRBJ1-5 TRBV7-9 . .
CASSLVVAAGYTF TGTGCCAGCAGCTTAGTAGTCGCAGCTGGCTACACCTTC TRBJ1-2 TRBV7-2 . few
CASSGTVEGDQHF TGTGCCAGCAGCGGGACAGTGGAGGGCGACCAGCATTTT TRBJ1-5 TRBV7-2 TRBD1 few
CASSLQERGDTEAFF TGCGCCAGCAGCTTACAAGAGAGGGGGGACACTGAAGCTTTCTTT TRBJ1-1 TRBV4-1 . .
CASTALRGSEQYF TGTGCCAGCACCGCCCTAAGGGGATCCGAGCAGTACTTC TRBJ2-7 TRBV6-5 . .
CASSAPRTSGAPGYNEQFF TGTGCCAGCAGTGCACCCCGGACTAGCGGGGCCCCGGGCTACAATGAGCAGTTCTTC TRBJ2-1 TRBV2 TRBD2 .
CASSLRQINEKLFF TGTGCCAGCAGTTTGAGGCAGATTAATGAAAAACTGTTTTTT TRBJ1-4 TRBV12-3/TRBV12-4 . .
CASSLATRAKNIRYF TGTGCCAGCAGCTTAGCTACTAGGGCCAAAAACATTCGGTACTTC TRBJ2-4 TRBV7-9 . .
CASSFEGRGNQPQHF TGTGCCAGCAGTTTTGAGGGTCGAGGCAATCAGCCCCAGCATTTT TRBJ1-5 TRBV12-3/TRBV12-4 . few
CASSQDGGPINQPQHF TGCGCCAGCAGCCAAGACGGGGGGCCAATAAATCAGCCCCAGCATTTT TRBJ1-5 TRBV4-1 . once
CASSDRTGVWEQYF TGTGCCAGCAGTGACCGGACAGGGGTTTGGGAGCAGTACTTC TRBJ2-7 TRBV25-1 TRBD1 .